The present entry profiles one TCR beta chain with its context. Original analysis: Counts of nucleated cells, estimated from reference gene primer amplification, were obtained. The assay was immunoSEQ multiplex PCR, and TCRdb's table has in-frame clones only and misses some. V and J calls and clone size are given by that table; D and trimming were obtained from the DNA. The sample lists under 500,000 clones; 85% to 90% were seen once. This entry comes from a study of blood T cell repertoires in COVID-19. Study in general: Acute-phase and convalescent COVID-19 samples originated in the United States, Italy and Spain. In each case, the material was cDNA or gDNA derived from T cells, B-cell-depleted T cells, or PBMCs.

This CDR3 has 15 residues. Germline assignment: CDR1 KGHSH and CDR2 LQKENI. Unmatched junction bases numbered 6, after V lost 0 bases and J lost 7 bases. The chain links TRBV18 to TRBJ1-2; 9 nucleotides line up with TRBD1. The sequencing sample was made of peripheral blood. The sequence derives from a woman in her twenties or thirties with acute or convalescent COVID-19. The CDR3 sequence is CASSPPTDRGFGYTF. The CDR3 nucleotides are TGTGCCAGCTCACCACCAACGGACAGGGGTTTTGGCTACACCTTC.